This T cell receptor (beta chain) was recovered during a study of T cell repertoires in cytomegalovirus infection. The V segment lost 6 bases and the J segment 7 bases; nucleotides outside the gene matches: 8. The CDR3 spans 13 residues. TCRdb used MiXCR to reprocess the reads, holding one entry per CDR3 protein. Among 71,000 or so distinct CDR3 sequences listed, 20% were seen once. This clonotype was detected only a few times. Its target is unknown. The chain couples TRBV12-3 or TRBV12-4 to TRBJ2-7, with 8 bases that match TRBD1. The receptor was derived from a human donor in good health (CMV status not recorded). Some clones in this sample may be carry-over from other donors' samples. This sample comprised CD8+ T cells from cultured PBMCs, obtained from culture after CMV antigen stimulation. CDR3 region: CASRRTGLREQYF. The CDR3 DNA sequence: TGTGCCAGCAGGCGGACAGGGCTAAGGGAGCAGTACTTC.